This record covers a single T cell receptor (beta chain). The data originate from a study of technical replicates of blood from a few donors. The table came from immunoSEQ multiplex PCR; TCRdb's copy has only in-frame clones and leaves some out. The sample shows about 83,000 clones, approximately 90% of them seen only once. The ends were cut back, 6 bases at V and 2 bases at J, with 11 bases in the middle. CDR1 and CDR2 from the germline V gene are MNHNY and SVGAGI (reference sequence). CDR3 size: 14 residues. This receptor was obtained from a human donor in good health. The sequencing sample was made of T cells isolated from PBMCs. The chain combines TRBV6-6 with TRBJ1-5, with D maybe TRBD1 (6 bases). The CDR3 here is CASRQGFGNQPQHF. In DNA, the CDR3 is TGTGCCAGCAGGCAGGGGTTTGGCAATCAGCCCCAGCATTTT.